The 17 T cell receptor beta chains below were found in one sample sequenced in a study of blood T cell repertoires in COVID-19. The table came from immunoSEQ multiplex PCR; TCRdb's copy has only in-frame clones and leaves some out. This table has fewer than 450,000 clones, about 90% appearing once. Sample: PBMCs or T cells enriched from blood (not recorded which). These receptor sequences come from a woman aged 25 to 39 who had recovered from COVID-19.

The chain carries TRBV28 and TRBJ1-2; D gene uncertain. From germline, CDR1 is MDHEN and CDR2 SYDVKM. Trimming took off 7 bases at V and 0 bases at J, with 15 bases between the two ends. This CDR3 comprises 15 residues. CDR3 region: CASNPRGNPNYGYTF. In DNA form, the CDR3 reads TGTGCCAGCAACCCTCGGGGTAACCCTAACTATGGCTACACCTTC.

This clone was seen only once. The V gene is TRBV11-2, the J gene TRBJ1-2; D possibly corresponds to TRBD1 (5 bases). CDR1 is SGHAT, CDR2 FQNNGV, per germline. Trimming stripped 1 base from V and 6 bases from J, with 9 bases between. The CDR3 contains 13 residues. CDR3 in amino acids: CASSLVGGDGYTF. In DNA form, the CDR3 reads TGTGCCAGCAGCTTAGTGGGGGGTGATGGCTACACCTTC.

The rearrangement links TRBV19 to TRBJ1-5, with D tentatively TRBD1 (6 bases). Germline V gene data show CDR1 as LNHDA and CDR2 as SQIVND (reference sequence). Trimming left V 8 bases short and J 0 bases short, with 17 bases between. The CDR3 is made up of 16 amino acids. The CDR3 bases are TGTGCCAGTCGCTTGGGGACATCGATTAGCAATCAGCCCCAGCATTTT. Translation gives CASRLGTSISNQPQHF.

The CDR3 DNA is TGCGCCAGCAGCCAAGAAGGGGGACAGGGCTCCTACGAGCAGTACTTC. Its translation: CASSQEGGQGSYEQYF. The genes are TRBV4-1 and TRBJ2-7, with 9 bases lining up with TRBD1. The CDR3 totals 16 residues. Germline assignment: CDR1 MGHRA and CDR2 YSYEKL. The ends lost 0 bases at V and 0 bases at J; junction bases unmatched: 3.

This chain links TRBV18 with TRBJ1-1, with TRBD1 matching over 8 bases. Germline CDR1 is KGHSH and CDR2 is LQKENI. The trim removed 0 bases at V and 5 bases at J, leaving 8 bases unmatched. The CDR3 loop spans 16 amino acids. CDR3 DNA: TGTGCCAGCTCACCACCGGAGGACAGGGAGGGAACTGAAGCTTTCTTT. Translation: CASSPPEDREGTEAFF.

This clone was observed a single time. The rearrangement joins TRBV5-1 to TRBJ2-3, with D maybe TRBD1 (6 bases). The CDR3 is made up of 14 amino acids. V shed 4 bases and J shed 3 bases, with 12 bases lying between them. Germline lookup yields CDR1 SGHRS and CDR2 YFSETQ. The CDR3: CASSPGQQTDTQYF. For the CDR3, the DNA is TGCGCCAGCAGCCCGGGACAACAGACAGATACGCAGTATTTT. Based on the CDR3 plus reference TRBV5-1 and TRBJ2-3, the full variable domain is KAGVTQTPRYLIKTRGQQVTLSCSPISGHRSVSWYQQTPGQGLQFLFEYFSETQRNKGNFPGRFSGRQFSNSRSEMNVSTLELGDSALYLCASSPGQQTDTQYFGPGTRLTVL.

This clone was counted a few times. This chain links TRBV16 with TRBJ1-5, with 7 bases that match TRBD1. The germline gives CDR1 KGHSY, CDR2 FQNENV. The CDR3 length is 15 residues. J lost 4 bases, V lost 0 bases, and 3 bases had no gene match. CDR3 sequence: CASSQSGTANQPQHF. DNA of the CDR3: TGTGCCAGCAGCCAATCCGGGACAGCGAATCAGCCCCAGCATTTT.

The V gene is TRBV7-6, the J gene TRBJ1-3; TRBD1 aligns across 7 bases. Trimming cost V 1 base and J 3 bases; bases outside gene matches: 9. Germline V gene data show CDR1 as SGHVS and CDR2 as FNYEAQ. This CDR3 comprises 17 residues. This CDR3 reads CASSLGVAGGVGNTIYF. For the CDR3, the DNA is TGTGCCAGCAGCTTAGGGGTGGCAGGGGGAGTTGGAAACACCATATATTTT.

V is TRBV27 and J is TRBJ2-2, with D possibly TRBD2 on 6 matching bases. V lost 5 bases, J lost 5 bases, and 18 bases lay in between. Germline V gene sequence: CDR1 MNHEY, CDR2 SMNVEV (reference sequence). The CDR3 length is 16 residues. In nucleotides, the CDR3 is TGTGCCAGCAGTCCCCCTCGGAGGGTGGAGACCGGGGAGCTGTTTTTT. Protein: CASSPPRRVETGELFF.

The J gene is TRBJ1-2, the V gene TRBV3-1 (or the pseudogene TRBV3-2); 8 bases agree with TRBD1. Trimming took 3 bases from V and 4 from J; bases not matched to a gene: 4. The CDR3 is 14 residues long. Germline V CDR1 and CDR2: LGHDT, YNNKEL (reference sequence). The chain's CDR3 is CASSHGQGGYGYTF. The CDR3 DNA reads TGTGCCAGCAGCCACGGACAGGGCGGCTATGGCTACACCTTC.

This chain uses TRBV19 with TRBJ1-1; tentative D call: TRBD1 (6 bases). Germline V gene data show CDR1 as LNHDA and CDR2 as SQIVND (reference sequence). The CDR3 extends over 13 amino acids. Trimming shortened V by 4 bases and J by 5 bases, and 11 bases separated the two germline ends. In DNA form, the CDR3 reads TGTGCCAGTAGTAAACAGGGTGGTACTGAAGCTTTCTTT. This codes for CASSKQGGTEAFF.

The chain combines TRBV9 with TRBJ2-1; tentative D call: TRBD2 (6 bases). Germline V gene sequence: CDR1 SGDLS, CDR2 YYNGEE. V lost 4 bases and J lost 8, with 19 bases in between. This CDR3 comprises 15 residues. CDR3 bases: TGTGCCAGCAGCCAGGAGGGAACTAGGAGCGATGAGCAGTTCTTC. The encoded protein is CASSQEGTRSDEQFF.

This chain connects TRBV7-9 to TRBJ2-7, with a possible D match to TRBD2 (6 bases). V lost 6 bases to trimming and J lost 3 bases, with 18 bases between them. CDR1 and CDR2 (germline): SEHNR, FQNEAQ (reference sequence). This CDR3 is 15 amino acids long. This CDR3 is CASSSPGTDYYEQYF. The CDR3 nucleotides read TGTGCCAGCAGTTCCCCCGGGACGGACTACTACGAGCAGTACTTC.

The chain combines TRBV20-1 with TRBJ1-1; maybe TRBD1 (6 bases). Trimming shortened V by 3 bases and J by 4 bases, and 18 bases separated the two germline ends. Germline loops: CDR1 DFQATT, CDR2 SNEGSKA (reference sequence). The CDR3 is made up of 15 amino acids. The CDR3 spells CSASRSRGGLTEAFF. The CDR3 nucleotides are TGCAGTGCTAGTAGGAGTCGGGGGGGCCTCACTGAAGCTTTCTTT.

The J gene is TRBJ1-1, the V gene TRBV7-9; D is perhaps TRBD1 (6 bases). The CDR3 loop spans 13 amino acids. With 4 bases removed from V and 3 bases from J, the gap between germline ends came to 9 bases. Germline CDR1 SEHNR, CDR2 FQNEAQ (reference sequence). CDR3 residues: CASSSKGDTEAFF. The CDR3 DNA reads TGTGCCAGCAGCTCCAAGGGGGACACTGAAGCTTTCTTT.

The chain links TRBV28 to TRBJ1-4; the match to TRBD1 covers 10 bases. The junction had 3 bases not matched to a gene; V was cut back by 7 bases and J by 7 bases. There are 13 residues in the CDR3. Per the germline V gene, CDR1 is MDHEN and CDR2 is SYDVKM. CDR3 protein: CASTGQGGEKLFF. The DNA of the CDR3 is TGTGCCAGCACCGGACAGGGGGGTGAAAAACTGTTTTTT.

CDR3 amino acids: CASSSPGQGFSYEQYF. DNA for the CDR3: TGTGCCAGCAGTTCCCCGGGACAGGGATTCTCCTACGAGCAGTACTTC. V and J are TRBV27 and TRBJ2-7; the match to TRBD1 covers 9 bases. Per germline, CDR1 MNHEY and CDR2 SMNVEV (reference sequence). There are 16 residues in the CDR3. V lost 4 bases and J lost 0; bases outside the gene matches: 7.